Sequencing of this TCR beta chain was carried out in a study of blood T cell repertoires in COVID-19. About the research overall: The analysed material was cDNA or gDNA that came from T cells, B-cell-depleted T cells, or PBMCs.

Using immunoSEQ multiplex PCR, the repertoire was profiled, and TCRdb retains in-frame clones only, with some absent. The profile shows 10,000 to 15,000 clones, around 70% of them singletons. Those enrolled in Seattle joined during active infection and were followed longitudinally afterward. From germline, CDR1 is SGHTA and CDR2 FQGNSA. CDR3 length equals 14 residues. The germline V and J ends were trimmed by 6 bases and 0 bases, with 11 bases remaining between them. This sequence was found in a man in his fifties or sixties with COVID-19, enrolled during active disease. The chain combines TRBV7-2 with TRBJ1-2, with D unresolved. What was sequenced was peripheral blood. This CDR3 is CASSGVVANYGYTF. CDR3 DNA sequence: TGTGCCAGCAGTGGAGTGGTAGCTAACTATGGCTACACCTTC.